This TCR beta chain was captured in a study of Graves' ophthalmopathy and Graves' hyperthyroidism. Whole-study context: No progression to ophthalmopathy over 18 months defined stable hyperthyroidism.

CDR1 and CDR2 from the germline V gene are ENHRY and SYGVKD. The CDR3 loop spans 15 amino acids. V lost 6 bases and J lost 5, with 19 bases in between. Beta-chain TCR CDR3 regions were amplified from RNA transcripts. First-round RT-PCR used HTBI primers; second-round multiplex PCR followed. TCRdb re-called the multiplex PCR reads with MiXCR, one entry per CDR3 protein. The table records 500,000 to 700,000 distinct CDR3 sequences, less than 45% of them present only once. This clonotype has a count of ten or more. Sample: peripheral blood or thyroid tissue (not recorded which). The chain is built from TRBV10-3 and TRBJ2-5, with a possible D match to TRBD1 (6 bases). This TCR was recovered from an adult man with Graves' hyperthyroidism. The CDR3 loop is CAIRKNRDGWETQYF. The CDR3 nucleotides are TGTGCCATCAGAAAAAACAGGGATGGTTGGGAGACCCAGTACTTC.